What follows describes a single TCR beta chain. The table came from immunoSEQ multiplex PCR; TCRdb's copy has only in-frame clones and leaves some out. The sample yields more than 90,000 clones, roughly four fifths seen once. The source of the sample is a study of radiotherapy plus CTLA-4 blockade in lung cancer. The CDR3 contains 14 residues. Germline assignment: CDR1 MNHNS and CDR2 SASEGT. V was shortened by 6 bases and J by 0 bases, with 12 bases between the two germline ends. This sequence originates from a human donor with non-small cell lung cancer that progressed on radiotherapy plus ipilimumab. Some clones in this sample may be carry-over from other donors' samples. This sequence joins TRBV6-1 and TRBJ2-7; D may be TRBD1 (6 bases). Source: peripheral blood, taken from a patient treated with radiotherapy plus ipilimumab. CDR3 sequence: CASSRLDSSYEQYF. The CDR3 bases are TGTGCCAGCAGCCGTCTGGACAGCTCCTACGAGCAGTACTTC.